Presented here are 19 T cell receptor beta chains from one specimen sequenced in a study of CD8 T cells in Susac syndrome. cDNA came from 0.5 to 1 ug RNA primed by random hexamers. One entry per CDR3 protein, called by TCRdb with MiXCR from the immunoSEQ multiplex PCR reads. This table holds 150,000 to 160,000 distinct CDR3 sequences, around 95% found once. Sequenced: CD8+ T cells from PBMCs. The receptors were sampled from a human donor with multiple sclerosis.

The CDR3 DNA reads TGTGCCAGCAGGGAGGCGGATCAGCCCCAGCATTTT. The encoded protein is CASREADQPQHF. The rearrangement joins TRBV12-3 or TRBV12-4 to TRBJ1-5; D is uncertain. This CDR3 region has 12 residues. V lost 6 bases and J lost 5, with 8 bases in between.

The table lists this clonotype with a count of one. The chain is built from TRBV3-1 and TRBJ1-1, with a possible D match to TRBD1 (5 bases). Germline V CDR1 and CDR2: LGHDT, YNNKEL (reference sequence). The CDR3 has 16 amino acids. V dropped 4 bases and J dropped 0 bases, with 15 bases sitting between them. This CDR3 reads CASSPRDGPMNTEAFF. The CDR3 region has the DNA TGTGCCAGCAGCCCCCGGGACGGTCCTATGAACACTGAAGCTTTCTTT.

The chain has TRBV29-1 and TRBJ1-1, with a weak D call TRBD1 (5 bases). Germline V gene sequence: CDR1 SQVTM, CDR2 ANQGSEA. Trimming left V 3 bases short and J 6 bases short, with 14 bases between. This CDR3 region has 13 residues. CDR3 sequence (DNA): TGCAGCGTTGAGAGGGGCGCCCGACCTGAAGCTTTCTTT. This codes for CSVERGARPEAFF.

This clonotype has only one observation. The chain couples TRBV29-1 to TRBJ2-3; TRBD2 is a possible D gene (5 bases). This CDR3 comprises 15 residues. Germline V lookup: CDR1 SQVTM, CDR2 ANQGSEA. Between the trimmed V and J ends, which lost 7 bases and 0 bases, there was a span of 17 bases. The CDR3 loop is CSALGGQTSTDTQYF. CDR3 DNA: TGCAGCGCCCTTGGAGGCCAAACTAGCACAGATACGCAGTATTTT.

The V call is TRBV7-9, the J call TRBJ2-7; 7 bases fit TRBD1. Trimming cost V 4 bases and J 2 bases; bases outside gene matches: 5. The CDR3 is 14 amino acids. The germline CDR1 and CDR2 sequences are SEHNR and FQNEAQ (reference sequence). CDR3 sequence (DNA): TGTGCCAGCAGCTACCGGGACAGACCCTACGAGCAGTACTTC. Its translation: CASSYRDRPYEQYF.

The genes are TRBV9 and TRBJ1-1; no definite D call. V lost 3 bases and J 1 base, leaving 10 bases between the germline ends. Germline CDR1 and CDR2: SGDLS and YYNGEE. The CDR3 has 14 amino acids. CDR3 bases: TGTGCCAGCAGCGCTGGAGGAACGAACACTGAAGCTTTCTTT. Translation gives CASSAGGTNTEAFF. The variable domain in full, completed from reference TRBV9 and TRBJ1-1, reads DSGVTQTPKHLITATGQRVTLRCSPRSGDLSVYWYQQSLDQGLQFLIQYYNGEERAKGNILERFSAQQFPDLHSELNLSSLELGDSALYFCASSAGGTNTEAFFGQGTRLTVV.

This chain uses TRBV29-1 with TRBJ1-2; TRBD1 might be the D (5 bases). This CDR3 region has 11 residues. V gave up 2 bases and J gave up 7 bases, with 8 bases separating them. Germline loops: CDR1 SQVTM, CDR2 ANQGSEA. CDR3 in amino acids: CSVERGGGYTF. The CDR3 DNA follows: TGCAGCGTTGAAAGGGGTGGTGGCTACACCTTC.

The chain joins TRBV5-6 to TRBJ1-1; the D gene is possibly TRBD1 (5 bases). The CDR3 spans 16 residues. V shed 0 bases and J shed 0 bases, with 12 bases lying between them. The germline V gene has CDR1 SGHDT and CDR2 YYEEEE. CDR3 amino acids: CASSLGQVGVNTEAFF. CDR3 bases: TGTGCCAGCAGCTTGGGGCAGGTGGGGGTGAACACTGAAGCTTTCTTT.

The chain couples TRBV15 to TRBJ1-5; tentatively, D is TRBD1 (5 bases). The CDR3 runs 13 residues. Germline lookup yields CDR1 LNHNV and CDR2 YYDKDF (reference sequence). V lost 5 bases and J 5 bases, leaving 10 bases between the germline ends. For the CDR3, the DNA is TGTGCCACCAGCTCAGGGTACGATCAGCCCCAGCATTTT. Its protein product is CATSSGYDQPQHF. Using reference TRBV15 and TRBJ1-5 for the parts outside the CDR3, the full variable domain is DAMVIQNPRYQVTQFGKPVTLSCSQTLNHNVMYWYQQKSSQAPKLLFHYYDKDFNNEADTPDNFQSRRPNTSFCFLDIRSPGLGDTAMYLCATSSGYDQPQHFGDGTRLSIL.

This clonotype was detected only a few times. The V and J genes are TRBV6-1 and TRBJ1-6; 7 bases map to TRBD1. Germline CDR1 and CDR2: MNHNS and SASEGT. This CDR3 has 14 residues. Losses at the gene ends were 3 bases for V and 5 bases for J; bases not matched to a gene: 1. The CDR3 is CASSDGTDNSPLHF. CDR3 DNA: TGTGCCAGCAGTGATGGGACAGATAATTCACCCCTCCACTTT.

The chain links TRBV3-1 to TRBJ2-3, with 7 bases lining up with TRBD1. Germline V gene lookup returns CDR1 LGHDT and CDR2 YNNKEL (reference sequence). The CDR3 sequence is 12 residues long. J gave up 12 bases and V 4 bases, and 7 bases lay outside the gene matches. The DNA of the CDR3 is TGTGCCAGCAGCCCCACAGGGGCCGCCCAGTATTTT. It yields the protein CASSPTGAAQYF.

DNA of the CDR3: TGTGCCTGGAGCGGTGAAAGGGCGTATGGCTACACCTTC. It encodes CAWSGERAYGYTF. The chain is built from TRBV30 and TRBJ1-2; D ambiguous. Germline loops: CDR1 GTSNPN, CDR2 SVGIG (reference sequence). The CDR3 consists of 13 residues. The V and J ends lost 3 bases and 5 bases respectively, with 13 bases between them. The entire variable domain, with the rest obtained from reference TRBV30 and TRBJ1-2, is as follows: SQTIHQWPATLVQPVGSPLSLECTVEGTSNPNLYWYRQAAGRGLQLLFYSVGIGQISSEVPQNLSASRPQDRQFILSSKKLLLSDSGFYLCAWSGERAYGYTFGSGTRLTVV.

V is TRBV5-1 and J is TRBJ1-1, with D possibly TRBD1 on 5 matching bases. The V gene lost 0 bases and the J gene lost 5 bases, with 8 bases spanning the gap. From germline, CDR1 is SGHRS and CDR2 YFSETQ. CDR3 length equals 13 residues. CDR3 coding DNA: TGCGCCAGCAGCTTGGGCAGGGAGACTGAAGCTTTCTTT. Protein: CASSLGRETEAFF.

The V gene is TRBV7-8, the J gene TRBJ1-3; D remains ambiguous. From germline, CDR1 is SGHVS and CDR2 FQNEAQ. V shed 1 base and J shed 9 bases, with 4 bases lying between them. The CDR3 runs 11 residues. The CDR3 DNA is TGTGCCAGCAGCTTAGGTAGCACCATATATTTT. It translates to CASSLGSTIYF.

The J gene is TRBJ1-1, the V gene TRBV27; D ambiguous. This CDR3 comprises 12 residues. Looked up from germline, CDR1 is MNHEY and CDR2 is SMNVEV (reference sequence). V was shortened by 5 bases and J by 5 bases, with 9 bases between the two germline ends. CDR3 in DNA: TGTGCCAGCAGTCGTTTGGGGACTGAAGCTTTCTTT. It encodes CASSRLGTEAFF.

The chain uses TRBV7-8 and TRBJ2-6; D is undetermined. From germline, CDR1 is SGHVS and CDR2 FQNEAQ. This CDR3 is built from 15 residues. The germline V and J ends were trimmed by 1 base and 2 bases, with 6 bases remaining between them. The CDR3 here is CASSLGKAGANVLTF. The CDR3 DNA reads TGTGCCAGCAGCTTAGGAAAGGCTGGGGCCAACGTCCTGACTTTC. Full variable domain (missing parts from reference TRBV7-8 and TRBJ2-6): GAGVSQSPRYKVAKRGQDVALRCDPISGHVSLFWYQQALGQGPEFLTYFQNEAQLDKSGLPSDRFFAERPEGSVSTLKIQRTQQEDSAVYLCASSLGKAGANVLTFGAGSRLTVL.

The chain joins TRBV24-1 to TRBJ2-3; TRBD1 is a possible D gene (6 bases). Trimming cost V 4 bases and J 2 bases, with 12 bases left between them. The CDR3 covers 15 residues. The germline gives CDR1 KGHDR, CDR2 SFDVKD. The CDR3 is CATSDRQGTTDTQYF. CDR3 nucleotide sequence: TGTGCCACCAGTGACCGCCAGGGGACCACAGATACGCAGTATTTT.

The chain has TRBV13 and TRBJ1-6, with D perhaps TRBD1 (6 bases). This CDR3 has 12 residues. The V gene lost 1 base and the J gene lost 14 bases, with 9 bases spanning the gap. CDR1 and CDR2 from the germline V gene are PRHDT and FYEKMQ (reference sequence). The chain's CDR3 is CASSLEQGSLHF. The DNA for the CDR3 is TGTGCCAGCAGCTTAGAACAGGGTTCCCTCCACTTT.

The rearrangement joins TRBV13 to TRBJ2-1; 9 positions agree with TRBD2. V gave up 3 bases and J gave up 4 bases; unmatched junction bases: 7. Per the germline V gene, CDR1 is PRHDT and CDR2 is FYEKMQ (reference sequence). The CDR3 is 16 amino acids. CDR3 sequence reads: CASSFGSGGTYNEQFF. CDR3 in DNA: TGTGCCAGCAGCTTCGGTAGCGGGGGCACTTACAATGAGCAGTTCTTC.